Listed here are 2 T cell receptor beta chains from one sample, sequenced in a study of control samples from healthy donors and cancer patients. TCRdb keeps only in-frame clones here, not all; method: immunoSEQ multiplex PCR. The sample records around 94,000 clones, more than 80% being singletons. Sample: blood. Receptors were obtained from a woman between 25 and 40 years old in good health.

The chain employs TRBV11-3 and TRBJ2-1, with a tentative D call TRBD2 (5 bases). The V end was cut by 6 bases, the J end by 7 bases, with 19 bases between. CDR1 is SGHNT, CDR2 YENEEA, per germline. This CDR3 is built from 15 residues. CDR3 nucleotides: TGTGCCAGCAGGCACACTACGGGAAACCTGAATGAGCAGTTCTTC. This sequence encodes CASRHTTGNLNEQFF. The entire variable domain, with the rest obtained from reference TRBV11-3 and TRBJ2-1, is as follows: EAGVVQSPRYKIIEKKQPVAFWCNPISGHNTLYWYLQNLGQGPELLIRYENEEAVDDSQLPKDRFSAERLKGVDSTLKIQPAELGDSAVYLCASRHTTGNLNEQFFGPGTRLTVL.

V and J are TRBV3-1 (or the pseudogene TRBV3-2) and TRBJ2-7, with a weak D call TRBD2 (5 bases). Per germline, CDR1 LGHDT and CDR2 YNNKEL (reference sequence). The V and J ends lost 0 bases and 12 bases respectively, with 12 bases between them. This CDR3 is built from 12 residues. CDR3 amino acids: CASSQEGRFSYF. The CDR3 DNA is TGTGCCAGCAGCCAAGAAGGGAGATTCTCGTACTTC.